The 26 T cell receptor beta chains presented below share a single source sample, sequenced in a study of radiotherapy plus CTLA-4 blockade in lung cancer. The method was immunoSEQ multiplex PCR; TCRdb's version includes in-frame clones alone and lacks a portion of them. The sample lists tens of thousands of clones; 70% to 80% were seen once. The sequencing used peripheral blood, collected from a patient treated with radiotherapy plus ipilimumab. Every receptor here comes from a human donor with non-small cell lung cancer whose response to radiotherapy plus ipilimumab could not be evaluated.

V usage is TRBV5-6 and J usage is TRBJ2-2; TRBD1 matches at 8 bases. From germline, CDR1 is SGHDT and CDR2 YYEEEE. J was trimmed by 1 base and V by 4 bases; bases with no gene match: 6. CDR3 length: 16 amino acids. The CDR3 sequence is CASSRLGTGNTGELFF. DNA of the CDR3: TGTGCCAGCAGCCGTTTAGGGACAGGGAACACCGGGGAGCTGTTTTTT. Full variable domain (rest looked up from reference TRBV5-6 and TRBJ2-2): DAGVTQSPTHLIKTRGQQVTLRCSPKSGHDTVSWYQQALGQGPQFIFQYYEEEERQRGNFPDRFSGHQFPNYSSELNVNALLLGDSALYLCASSRLGTGNTGELFFGEGSRLTVL.

Of note for this clone: In the same sample, other DNA sequences code for this CDR3. This rearrangement joins TRBV5-1 to TRBJ1-5; no firm D call. CDR1 is SGHRS, CDR2 YFSETQ, per germline. The CDR3 contains 13 residues. The ends were cut back, 0 bases at V and 7 bases at J, with 8 bases in the middle. The CDR3 reads CASSLAGGQPQHF. For the CDR3, the DNA is TGCGCCAGCAGCTTGGCAGGTGGACAGCCCCAGCATTTT.

CDR3 nucleotides: TGTGCCAGCAGCTTGGGAGGGGGTCAGAACACTGAAGCTTTCTTT. This codes for CASSLGGGQNTEAFF. The rearrangement uses TRBV5-4 and TRBJ1-1, with a possible D match to TRBD1 (6 bases). Trimming pared 0 bases from V and 1 base from J, leaving 10 bases between. Germline V CDR1 and CDR2: SGHNT, YYREEE (reference sequence). This CDR3 has 15 residues.

The J gene is TRBJ1-1, the V gene TRBV5-1; D remains ambiguous. The CDR3 runs 14 residues. Germline loops: CDR1 SGHRS, CDR2 YFSETQ. Trimming cost V 1 base and J 1 base, with 8 bases left between them. Here the CDR3 reads CASSLLGQNTEAFF. CDR3 nucleotide sequence: TGCGCCAGCAGCTTGCTCGGTCAGAACACTGAAGCTTTCTTT.

This clone showed up just a few times. The CDR3, as DNA: TGTGCCAGAAAACTGGCGGCCGGATCCTACGAGCAGTACTTC. Amino acid sequence: CARKLAAGSYEQYF. The chain combines TRBV5-4 with TRBJ2-7; D not certain. Deletions cut 8 bases from V and 1 base from J, with 16 bases between. From germline, CDR1 is SGHNT and CDR2 YYREEE (reference sequence). The CDR3 sequence is 14 residues long.

The rearrangement links TRBV5-1 to TRBJ2-1; D not certain. The V and J ends lost 1 base and 1 base respectively, with 6 bases between them. CDR3 length: 14 residues. In germline, CDR1 is SGHRS, CDR2 YFSETQ. CDR3: CASSLLTSYNEQFF. The CDR3 DNA reads TGCGCCAGCAGCTTGTTAACTTCCTACAATGAGCAGTTCTTC. Variable domain in full (rest from reference TRBV5-1 and TRBJ2-1): KAGVTQTPRYLIKTRGQQVTLSCSPISGHRSVSWYQQTPGQGLQFLFEYFSETQRNKGNFPGRFSGRQFSNSRSEMNVSTLELGDSALYLCASSLLTSYNEQFFGPGTRLTVL.

The chain has TRBV28 and TRBJ2-1; tentatively, D is TRBD2 (5 bases). The CDR3 has 15 residues. Looked up from germline, CDR1 is MDHEN and CDR2 is SYDVKM. The V end was cut by 3 bases, the J end by 8 bases, with 17 bases between. In DNA form, the CDR3 reads TGTGCCAGCAGTTTGCAAGCGAGGGCCCGGGATGAGCAGTTCTTC. It is translated as CASSLQARARDEQFF.

The V and J genes are TRBV27 and TRBJ2-1, with a tentative D call TRBD2 (5 bases). The CDR3 has 15 amino acids. Germline CDR1 reads MNHEY; CDR2 reads SMNVEV (reference sequence). Deletions cut 5 bases from V and 3 bases from J, with 14 bases between. CDR3 in amino acids: CASSPWGSDYNEQFF. In DNA, the CDR3 is TGTGCCAGCAGTCCCTGGGGTAGCGACTACAATGAGCAGTTCTTC.

This sequence joins TRBV15 and TRBJ1-2; D unresolved. CDR1 is LNHNV, CDR2 YYDKDF, per germline (reference sequence). The CDR3 length is 11 residues. Trimming left V 5 bases short and J 5 bases short, with 6 bases between. CDR3 loop: CATSPGYGYTF. In DNA, the CDR3 is TGTGCCACCAGCCCGGGGTATGGCTACACCTTC. Full variable domain (remainder filled in from reference TRBV15 and TRBJ1-2): DAMVIQNPRYQVTQFGKPVTLSCSQTLNHNVMYWYQQKSSQAPKLLFHYYDKDFNNEADTPDNFQSRRPNTSFCFLDIRSPGLGDTAMYLCATSPGYGYTFGSGTRLTVV.

The rearrangement links TRBV5-1 to TRBJ1-2; D is ambiguous. Trimming pared 1 base from V and 8 bases from J, leaving 9 bases between. Per germline, CDR1 SGHRS and CDR2 YFSETQ. The CDR3 runs to 12 residues. CDR3: CASSLSDSGYTF. The CDR3 nucleotides read TGCGCCAGCAGCTTGTCCGACTCGGGCTACACCTTC. The full variable domain, with the rest looked up from reference TRBV5-1 and TRBJ1-2, is KAGVTQTPRYLIKTRGQQVTLSCSPISGHRSVSWYQQTPGQGLQFLFEYFSETQRNKGNFPGRFSGRQFSNSRSEMNVSTLELGDSALYLCASSLSDSGYTFGSGTRLTVV.

The rearrangement joins TRBV28 to TRBJ2-2; 12 bases match TRBD2. V shed 6 bases, J shed 0 bases, and the junction held 8 bases outside the gene matches. CDR3 length equals 18 residues. Germline CDR1 and CDR2: MDHEN and SYDVKM. The CDR3 spells CASRGTSGPYTNTGELFF. The CDR3 DNA follows: TGTGCCAGCAGGGGGACTAGCGGGCCGTATACGAACACCGGGGAGCTGTTTTTT.

The chain couples TRBV7-9 to TRBJ2-5; D possibly corresponds to TRBD2 (7 bases). V gave up 1 base and J gave up 4 bases, with 13 bases separating them. This CDR3 is 15 amino acids long. Germline V gene lookup returns CDR1 SEHNR and CDR2 FQNEAQ (reference sequence). The CDR3: CASSLVRGAGETQYF. The CDR3 DNA is TGTGCCAGCAGCTTAGTACGGGGGGCCGGAGAGACCCAGTACTTC.

The chain links TRBV7-3 to TRBJ2-3; no clear D gene. Germline-derived CDR1 and CDR2 are SGHTA and FQGTGA. V was shortened by 4 bases and J by 0 bases, with 5 bases between the two germline ends. The CDR3 covers 13 residues. The CDR3 bases are TGTGCCAGCAGCTCAGAAAGCACAGATACGCAGTATTTT. Protein: CASSSESTDTQYF.

The chain is built from TRBV27 and TRBJ2-7, with 9 bases lining up with TRBD2. This CDR3 spans 13 amino acids. Per germline, CDR1 MNHEY and CDR2 SMNVEV (reference sequence). V dropped 7 bases and J dropped 6; count of bases not matched to a gene: 7. This CDR3 reads CASTPAAGGEQYF. The CDR3 coding sequence is TGTGCCAGCACCCCGGCAGCGGGAGGCGAGCAGTACTTC.

The chain couples TRBV10-2 to TRBJ2-5, with D tentatively TRBD2 (7 bases). The V gene lost 7 bases and the J gene lost 3 bases, with 9 bases spanning the gap. CDR1 WSHSY and CDR2 SAAADI come from the germline V gene. This CDR3 is built from 12 residues. The CDR3 nucleotides read TGCGCCAGCAAAGGGGGGGAAGAGACCCAGTACTTC. It translates to CASKGGEETQYF.

V gene TRBV7-2 combines with J gene TRBJ1-5; D not resolved. Germline-derived CDR1 and CDR2 are SGHTA and FQGNSA. The V end lost 4 bases, the J end lost 8 bases, and 12 bases lay between the germline ends. This CDR3 comprises 13 residues. CDR3 region: CASSSRMLEPQHF. CDR3 DNA sequence: TGTGCCAGCAGCTCCAGGATGTTGGAGCCCCAGCATTTT. The full variable domain, rest sourced from reference TRBV7-2 and TRBJ1-5, is GAGVSQSPSNKVTEKGKDVELRCDPISGHTALYWYRQSLGQGLEFLIYFQGNSAPDKSGLPSDRFSAERTGGSVSTLTIQRTQQEDSAVYLCASSSRMLEPQHFGDGTRLSIL.

V gene TRBV2 combines with J gene TRBJ1-6; D gene uncertain. The V gene's germline CDR1 is SNHLY and CDR2 FYNNEI. Trimming shortened V by 9 bases and J by 7 bases, and 10 bases separated the two germline ends. This CDR3 has 12 amino acids. The CDR3 protein is CARNTQNSPLHF. CDR3 DNA sequence: TGTGCCAGAAATACGCAGAATTCACCCCTCCACTTT.

The V gene is TRBV11-1, the J gene TRBJ2-1; TRBD1 matches at 8 bases. This CDR3 has 15 residues. Looked up from germline, CDR1 is SGHAT and CDR2 is FQDESV (reference sequence). The junction had 6 bases not matched to a gene; V was cut back by 2 bases and J by 6 bases. CDR3 amino acids: CASSLRQGPLNEQFF. CDR3 nucleotide sequence: TGTGCCAGCAGCTTACGACAGGGGCCGCTCAATGAGCAGTTCTTC.

Only a few counts were recorded for this clone. The chain combines TRBV7-9 with TRBJ1-2; the D gene is possibly TRBD1 (5 bases). Germline assignment: CDR1 SEHNR and CDR2 FQNEAQ (reference sequence). The length of the CDR3 is 14 residues. V was pared by 10 bases and J by 5 bases, with 20 bases between. The CDR3 region is CATRLLREGYGYTF. The CDR3 nucleotides read TGTGCCACCAGGCTTCTCAGGGAAGGGTATGGCTACACCTTC.

As DNA, the CDR3 is TGTGCCAGCTCAACGGGACTGAGCTCCTACGAGCAGTACTTC. It is translated as CASSTGLSSYEQYF. The V and J genes are TRBV18 and TRBJ2-7; D perhaps matches TRBD2 (6 bases). The CDR3 covers 14 residues. Per germline, CDR1 KGHSH and CDR2 LQKENI. Trimming shortened V by 5 bases and J by 0 bases, and 11 bases separated the two germline ends.

The rearrangement joins TRBV27 to TRBJ1-2; 7 bases line up with TRBD1. Germline assignment: CDR1 MNHEY and CDR2 SMNVEV (reference sequence). The CDR3 runs 15 residues. J lost 2 bases, V lost 8 bases, and 11 bases had no gene match. The CDR3 spells CASRPPRGANYGYTF. Here the CDR3 DNA reads TGTGCCAGCCGCCCGCCCAGGGGGGCCAACTATGGCTACACCTTC.

In its sample, this clone was seen once. The chain combines TRBV4-3 with TRBJ1-2, with a tentative D call TRBD1 (6 bases). The V end lost 2 bases, the J end lost 3 bases, and 13 bases lay between the germline ends. The CDR3 has 15 residues. Germline V gene sequence: CDR1 LGHNA, CDR2 YSLEER. For the CDR3, the DNA is TGCGCCAGCAGCCAAACGGGACATAGCTACTATGGCTACACCTTC. It codes for CASSQTGHSYYGYTF.

This chain uses TRBV9 with TRBJ1-6; no clear D gene. CDR1 is SGDLS, CDR2 YYNGEE, per germline. The CDR3 runs to 15 residues. The V and J ends lost 0 bases and 6 bases respectively, with 10 bases between them. The CDR3 DNA is TGTGCCAGCAGCGTAGATAACGGAGTTAATTCACCCCTCCACTTT. Translated, it gives CASSVDNGVNSPLHF.

The V and J genes are TRBV4-1 and TRBJ2-7; 8 bases match TRBD2. This CDR3 spans 16 amino acids. With 0 bases clipped from V and 4 bases from J, the junction kept 8 bases outside the gene matches. Germline V lookup: CDR1 MGHRA, CDR2 YSYEKL. The DNA for the CDR3 is TGCGCCAGCAGCCAAGATTGGGGACTAGGTAGTTACGAGCAGTACTTC. Encoded protein: CASSQDWGLGSYEQYF.

The rearrangement links TRBV4-3 to TRBJ2-3; 12 nucleotides line up with TRBD2. The CDR3 is 15 residues long. Germline V lookup: CDR1 LGHNA, CDR2 YSLEER. The V and J ends lost 3 bases and 3 bases, in that order; junction bases with no gene match: 1. CDR3 sequence: CASSQGLAGTDTQYF. Here the CDR3 DNA reads TGCGCCAGCAGCCAGGGACTAGCGGGTACAGATACGCAGTATTTT.

This chain joins TRBV28 and TRBJ2-1, with TRBD2 matching 15 bases. Germline-derived CDR1 and CDR2 are MDHEN and SYDVKM. The CDR3 is 17 residues long. Unmatched junction bases numbered 11, after V lost 6 bases and J lost 8 bases. CDR3 amino acids: CASSPRPGTSGRYEQFF. Written as DNA, the CDR3 is TGTGCCAGCAGCCCCCGGCCCGGGACTAGCGGGAGGTATGAGCAGTTCTTC.